These T cell receptor beta chains were read from a single sample in a study of brain T cells in children with intractable seizures. TCRdb's table, derived via immunoSEQ multiplex PCR, lists solely in-frame clones and lacks some. Of under 400,000 clones in the sample, 85% to 95% were seen once. The source was peripheral blood, collected approximately 5 months after surgery. These receptors originate from a boy in the first two years of life with tuberous sclerosis and intractable seizures. Both conserved end residues are part of each CDR3. The D gene is left open where the match is weak. Size values are once, few and many counts, or a class for expanded clones, and some rows have none.

v_gene,j_gene,abundance,d_gene,CDR3nt,CDR3aa
TRBV5-1,TRBJ2-2,-,-,TGCGCCAGCAGCTTGCGGGAGCCGAACACCGGGGAGCTGTTTTTT,CASSLREPNTGELFF
TRBV23-1,TRBJ1-6,few,-,TGCGCCAGCAGTCAATCCCCCCTTGGGATTTCCCGGACAGATCAAATTTCACCCCTCCACTTT,CASSQSPLGISRTDQISPLHF
TRBV14,TRBJ1-6,-,TRBD1,TGTGCCAGCAGCCCCCTCAGACAGGGAATCGGGTCCTATAATTCACCCCTCCACTTT,CASSPLRQGIGSYNSPLHF
TRBV3-1/TRBV3-2,TRBJ2-7,-,TRBD1,TGTGCCAGCAGCCAAACTCAGGGGGCTTGGGACGAGCAGTACTTC,CASSQTQGAWDEQYF
TRBV5-1,TRBJ1-1,-,TRBD1,TGCGCCAGCAGCTTGGAGTCAGGGGGCACTGAAGCTTTCTTT,CASSLESGGTEAFF
TRBV13,TRBJ1-3,-,TRBD1,TGTGCCAGCAGCTCCGGGACAGGGCCAGGAAACACCATATATTTT,CASSSGTGPGNTIYF
TRBV14,TRBJ1-2,-,-,TGTGCCAGCAACGGGGGGGACTATGGCTACACCTTC,CASNGGDYGYTF
TRBV2,TRBJ2-3,-,-,TGTGCCAGCAGTGAGACTCGGGTGAACACAGATACGCAGTATTTT,CASSETRVNTDTQYF
TRBV6-1,TRBJ1-5,-,TRBD1,TGTGCCAGCAGTGAATGGGAGACAGGGGGCCCGCATCAGCCCCAGCATTTT,CASSEWETGGPHQPQHF
TRBV5-1,TRBJ1-6,-,TRBD1,TGCGCCAGCAGCCCGCTTCCGGACAGGGGGACCCAAAGATCACCCCTCCACTTT,CASSPLPDRGTQRSPLHF
TRBV21-1,TRBJ1-1,once,-,TGTGCCAGCAGCAAAGGGGAAGGACAGGGGAGAACTGAAGCTTTCTTT,CASSKGEGQGRTEAFF
TRBV9,TRBJ2-2,few,TRBD2,TGTGCCAGCAGCCCCCGGGGGGAAGGGAGCACCGGGGAGCTGTTTTTT,CASSPRGEGSTGELFF
TRBV5-1,TRBJ2-5,-,TRBD2,TGCGCCAGCAGCTTGGAGGGAGCGGGAGACGAGACCCAGTACTTC,CASSLEGAGDETQYF
TRBV3-1/TRBV3-2,TRBJ1-2,-,TRBD1,TGTGCCAGCAGCCTCCATCGACAGGGAAGTGGCTACACCTTC,CASSLHRQGSGYTF
TRBV19,TRBJ1-1,-,-,TGTGCCAGTATTTCTACGCGGGTTTTGAACACTGAAGCTTTCTTT,CASISTRVLNTEAFF
TRBV6-6,TRBJ1-6,-,-,TGTGCCAGCAGTTACTCAGAGGGTTCAGGATCACCCCTCCACTTT,CASSYSEGSGSPLHF
TRBV29-1,TRBJ2-1,-,TRBD2,TGCAGCGTTGATAGCGGGTTGTACAATGAGCAGTTCTTC,CSVDSGLYNEQFF
TRBV6-5,TRBJ1-2,-,-,TGTGCCAGCAGTAAGAGGATCCTGGGGAGCTATGGCTACACCTTC,CASSKRILGSYGYTF
TRBV3-1/TRBV3-2,TRBJ1-6,-,-,TGTGCCAGCAGCCCGCCAGCTAGGAAGGGAGCCGCACCCCTCCACTTT,CASSPPARKGAAPLHF
TRBV5-3,TRBJ1-5,-,-,TGTGCCAGAAGCTGGGATAATCGGACTTATAGCAATCAGCCCCAGCATTTT,CARSWDNRTYSNQPQHF
TRBV19,TRBJ1-1,-,-,TGTGCCAGTAGTCCCCGACAGGTGAACACTGAAGCTTTCTTT,CASSPRQVNTEAFF
TRBV29-1,TRBJ2-2,-,-,TGCAGCGTTATTTTGCCGAACACCGGGGAGCTGTTTTTT,CSVILPNTGELFF
TRBV2,TRBJ1-2,once,TRBD1,TGTGCCAGCAGTGAAGCCGGGACAGGGGATCATGGCTACACCTTC,CASSEAGTGDHGYTF
TRBV27,TRBJ1-1,-,-,TGTGCCAGCGGGACGGGGCCCATGAACACTGAAGCTTTCTTT,CASGTGPMNTEAFF
TRBV4-2,TRBJ2-1,-,-,TGTGCCAGCAGCCAAGATTCGGTAGCCGCCATCTACAATGAGCAGTTCTTC,CASSQDSVAAIYNEQFF
TRBV6-5,TRBJ2-1,few,-,TGTGCCAGCAGTTACGGGGGGTCCTACAATGAGCAGTTCTTC,CASSYGGSYNEQFF
TRBV27,TRBJ2-2,-,-,TGTGCCAGCAGTTTACGCACCGGGGAGCTGTTTTTT,CASSLRTGELFF
TRBV3-1/TRBV3-2,TRBJ2-1,-,-,TGTGCCAGCAGCACAACACTAGCACACAATGAGCAGTTCTTC,CASSTTLAHNEQFF
TRBV6-6,TRBJ1-3,-,-,TGTGCCAGCAGTCGATTTCGGACCGGGGGTTCGATAAGTGGAAACACCATATATTTT,CASSRFRTGGSISGNTIYF
TRBV10-2,TRBJ2-5,-,TRBD2,TGCGCCAGCAGAGAGGCGGGAGGTGGCCAAGAGACCCAGTACTTC,CASREAGGGQETQYF
TRBV28,TRBJ2-5,-,-,TGTGCCAGCAGGAAGATAGAGACCCAGTACTTC,CASRKIETQYF
TRBV27,TRBJ2-7,-,TRBD1,TGTGCCAGCAGAGCCGGGACAGGGGGCAACGAGCAGTACTTC,CASRAGTGGNEQYF
TRBV5-6,TRBJ2-3,few,-,TGTGCCAGCAGCGGGATAGTGGGGAATACGCAGTATTTT,CASSGIVGNTQYF
TRBV2,TRBJ2-5,once,-,TGTGCCAGCAGTGAGCCCCCTGTAACAGAGGGGGAGACCCAGTACTTC,CASSEPPVTEGETQYF
TRBV7-3,TRBJ2-7,once,-,TGTGCCAGCAGCCCCCTACCCGGGGGCGAGCAGTACTTC,CASSPLPGGEQYF
TRBV30,TRBJ1-1,-,-,TGTGCCTGGAGTGTAGGAGGACGGGCTTTCTTT,CAWSVGGRAFF
TRBV27,TRBJ1-2,-,-,TGTGCCAGCAGTCCAGGTCGGTTCAACTGGAGTGGCTACACCTTC,CASSPGRFNWSGYTF
TRBV4-1,TRBJ2-3,-,-,TGCGCCAGCAGCCTCCAGGCCGTCACAGATACGCAGTATTTT,CASSLQAVTDTQYF
TRBV7-9,TRBJ2-3,-,-,TGTGCCAGCGAGAGGGGGAGGGCAGATACGCAGTATTTT,CASERGRADTQYF
TRBV18,TRBJ2-3,-,-,TGTGCCAGCTCCCTTGAAATCCGGGCCCACACCCCAGATACGCAGTATTTT,CASSLEIRAHTPDTQYF
TRBV15,TRBJ1-2,-,-,TGTGCCACCAGCGCGCGGGGGAACTATGGCTACACCTTC,CATSARGNYGYTF
TRBV10-3,TRBJ1-1,-,TRBD1,TGTGCCATCAGGGCGGGACAGGGTAACACTGAAGCTTTCTTT,CAIRAGQGNTEAFF
TRBV3-1/TRBV3-2,TRBJ2-5,-,TRBD1,TGTGCCAGCAGCCAATCGACAGGGGATGGAGAGACCCAGTACTTC,CASSQSTGDGETQYF
TRBV30,TRBJ1-2,once,-,TGTGCCTGGAGTGTCGGACAGCTCTATGGCTACACCTTC,CAWSVGQLYGYTF
TRBV5-8,TRBJ2-3,once,TRBD2,TGTGCCAGCAGCTTCCCTCGACTAGCGGGAAACACAGATACGCAGTATTTT,CASSFPRLAGNTDTQYF
TRBV4-1,TRBJ2-7,-,-,TGCGCCAGCAGCCAAGGTGGGTTACTGGAAATCTACGAGCAGTACTTC,CASSQGGLLEIYEQYF
TRBV5-6,TRBJ2-1,once,-,TGTGCCAGCAACGATTTGGAGGGAGTCAGGAATGAGCAGTTCTTC,CASNDLEGVRNEQFF
TRBV29-1,TRBJ2-1,few,-,TGCAGCGTATTCTACAGCTCCTACAATGAGCAGTTCTTC,CSVFYSSYNEQFF
TRBV4-2,TRBJ2-1,-,-,TGTGCCAGCAGCCAAGTCGAGGAGCAGTTCTTC,CASSQVEEQFF
TRBV7-3,TRBJ1-1,-,-,TGTGCCAGCAGCTCCGGACAGACCGGGAGGGATGAAGCTTTCTTT,CASSSGQTGRDEAFF
TRBV19,TRBJ2-4,once,-,TGTGCCAGTAGGGACAGTATCCCAGCCAAAAACATTCAGTACTTC,CASRDSIPAKNIQYF
TRBV10-3,TRBJ2-2,-,TRBD2,TGTGCCATCAAGGGACTAGCGGTCACCGGGGAGCTGTTTTTT,CAIKGLAVTGELFF